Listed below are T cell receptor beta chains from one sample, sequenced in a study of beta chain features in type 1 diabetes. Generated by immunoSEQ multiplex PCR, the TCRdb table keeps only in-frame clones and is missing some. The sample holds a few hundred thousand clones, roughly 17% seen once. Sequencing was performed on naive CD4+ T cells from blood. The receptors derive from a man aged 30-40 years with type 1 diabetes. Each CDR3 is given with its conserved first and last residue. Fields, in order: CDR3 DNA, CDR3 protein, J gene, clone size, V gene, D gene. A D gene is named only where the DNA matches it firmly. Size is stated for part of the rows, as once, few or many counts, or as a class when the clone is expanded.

CDR3nt: TGTGCCAGCTCACTCAGGGGTGATGAGCAGTTCTTC
CDR3aa: CASSLRGDEQFF
j_gene: TRBJ2-1
abundance: few
v_gene: TRBV18
d_gene: NA

CDR3nt: TGTGCCAGCAGCGGCGGGACAGGACTCTACGAGCAGTACTTC
CDR3aa: CASSGGTGLYEQYF
j_gene: TRBJ2-7
abundance: NA
v_gene: TRBV7-2
d_gene: TRBD1

CDR3nt: TGTGCCAGCAGCTTGGGGCTAGCGGGAGCAGAGACCCAGTACTTC
CDR3aa: CASSLGLAGAETQYF
j_gene: TRBJ2-5
abundance: NA
v_gene: TRBV5-4
d_gene: TRBD2

CDR3nt: TGTGCCAGCAGCCGAAACCTTGACGGGGAGCTGTTTTTT
CDR3aa: CASSRNLDGELFF
j_gene: TRBJ2-2
abundance: NA
v_gene: TRBV6-5
d_gene: NA

CDR3nt: TGTGCCAGCTCACCACCGGGAGGGGGTGAGCAGTTCTTC
CDR3aa: CASSPPGGGEQFF
j_gene: TRBJ2-1
abundance: few
v_gene: TRBV18
d_gene: NA

CDR3nt: TGTGCCAGCAGCCCCCCGGGTAGCGGGCTCTACAATGAGCAGTTCTTC
CDR3aa: CASSPPGSGLYNEQFF
j_gene: TRBJ2-1
abundance: NA
v_gene: TRBV14
d_gene: TRBD2

CDR3nt: TGTGCCAGCAGCAAGGTTTCCTGGGACAAAAACATTCAGTACTTC
CDR3aa: CASSKVSWDKNIQYF
j_gene: TRBJ2-4
abundance: NA
v_gene: TRBV5-6
d_gene: NA

CDR3nt: TGTGCCAGCAGCCAAGCGACAGGCCAAGAGACCCAGTACTTC
CDR3aa: CASSQATGQETQYF
j_gene: TRBJ2-5
abundance: NA
v_gene: TRBV4-2
d_gene: NA

CDR3nt: TGTGCCAGCAGGCAGGGGAATACAGATACGCAGTATTTT
CDR3aa: CASRQGNTDTQYF
j_gene: TRBJ2-3
abundance: few
v_gene: TRBV28
d_gene: NA

CDR3nt: TGTGCCAGCAGCTTAGGAGTAGGACCCCCCACAGATACGCAGTATTTT
CDR3aa: CASSLGVGPPTDTQYF
j_gene: TRBJ2-3
abundance: few
v_gene: TRBV7-2
d_gene: NA

CDR3nt: TGTGCCAGCAGCTCCACAGGACTTACTACGCAGTATTTT
CDR3aa: CASSSTGLTTQYF
j_gene: TRBJ2-3
abundance: few
v_gene: TRBV28
d_gene: NA

CDR3nt: TGTGCCAGCAGCTTTTCCCAAGGGACAGCCTGGGAGACCCAGTACTTC
CDR3aa: CASSFSQGTAWETQYF
j_gene: TRBJ2-5
abundance: NA
v_gene: TRBV7-9
d_gene: TRBD1

CDR3nt: TGTGCCAGTAGTATCAGCCGCACAGATACGCAGTATTTT
CDR3aa: CASSISRTDTQYF
j_gene: TRBJ2-3
abundance: NA
v_gene: TRBV19
d_gene: NA

CDR3nt: TGTGCCAGCAGTGCCCAGGGGGCTCTCGAGACCCAGTACTTC
CDR3aa: CASSAQGALETQYF
j_gene: TRBJ2-5
abundance: NA
v_gene: TRBV25-1
d_gene: TRBD1

CDR3nt: TGTGCCATCAGTGTACAGGTAAACACTGAAGCTTTCTTT
CDR3aa: CAISVQVNTEAFF
j_gene: TRBJ1-1
abundance: NA
v_gene: TRBV10-3
d_gene: NA

CDR3nt: TGTGCCACCAGCAGAGATCCATTTAGCGGGAGAATCACAGATACGCAGTATTTT
CDR3aa: CATSRDPFSGRITDTQYF
j_gene: TRBJ2-3
abundance: few
v_gene: TRBV15
d_gene: TRBD2

CDR3nt: TGTGCCAGCAGTGATCCGGGACAGGGCGGTGAAAAACTGTTTTTT
CDR3aa: CASSDPGQGGEKLFF
j_gene: TRBJ1-4
abundance: few
v_gene: TRBV25-1
d_gene: TRBD1

CDR3nt: TGTGCCAGCAGCTTTTCCGGGAGCACAGATACGCAGTATTTT
CDR3aa: CASSFSGSTDTQYF
j_gene: TRBJ2-3
abundance: few
v_gene: TRBV5-4
d_gene: NA

CDR3nt: TGTGCCATGTCAGCTAGCGGGACAAAAGAGACCCAGTACTTC
CDR3aa: CAMSASGTKETQYF
j_gene: TRBJ2-5
abundance: NA
v_gene: TRBV10-3
d_gene: TRBD2

CDR3nt: TGTGCCAGCAGCCAACTAGCGAGAAACACCGGGGAGCTGTTTTTT
CDR3aa: CASSQLARNTGELFF
j_gene: TRBJ2-2
abundance: NA
v_gene: TRBV7-2
d_gene: TRBD2

CDR3nt: TGCAGCGCGGACAGGGACAACACTGAAGCTTTCTTT
CDR3aa: CSADRDNTEAFF
j_gene: TRBJ1-1
abundance: NA
v_gene: TRBV29-1
d_gene: TRBD1

CDR3nt: TGTGCCAGCAGCTTAGGGTTATTCTACGAGCAGTACTTC
CDR3aa: CASSLGLFYEQYF
j_gene: TRBJ2-7
abundance: few
v_gene: TRBV7-2
d_gene: NA

CDR3nt: TGTGCCAGCAGTTTAGTTCGGGCGGGGCAGTACTTC
CDR3aa: CASSLVRAGQYF
j_gene: TRBJ2-7
abundance: NA
v_gene: TRBV28
d_gene: NA

CDR3nt: TGTGCCACCAGCAGAAGGACAGGGGACAATGGCTACACCTTC
CDR3aa: CATSRRTGDNGYTF
j_gene: TRBJ1-2
abundance: few
v_gene: TRBV15
d_gene: TRBD1

CDR3nt: TGTGCCAGCAGCCAAGAGGGGTCGGGCAATGAGCAGTTCTTC
CDR3aa: CASSQEGSGNEQFF
j_gene: TRBJ2-1
abundance: few
v_gene: TRBV4-2
d_gene: NA

CDR3nt: TGTGCCAGCAGCCGTCGGACAGGCCCTTACTACGAGCAGTACTTC
CDR3aa: CASSRRTGPYYEQYF
j_gene: TRBJ2-7
abundance: few
v_gene: TRBV7-9
d_gene: TRBD1

CDR3nt: TGTGCCATCAGTGAGAGGTCCATTGCCATCTACGAGCAGTACTTC
CDR3aa: CAISERSIAIYEQYF
j_gene: TRBJ2-7
abundance: few
v_gene: TRBV10-3
d_gene: NA

CDR3nt: TGTGCCAGCAGTTCCCTAGGGTCCCCCTCCTACGAGCAGTACTTC
CDR3aa: CASSSLGSPSYEQYF
j_gene: TRBJ2-7
abundance: NA
v_gene: TRBV28
d_gene: NA

CDR3nt: TGTGCCAGCAGCTTAGTAGTCAGAGGGACGGATGAGCAGTTCTTC
CDR3aa: CASSLVVRGTDEQFF
j_gene: TRBJ2-1
abundance: NA
v_gene: TRBV7-8
d_gene: NA

CDR3nt: TGCGCCAGCAGCTTGGAGGGCAGGGGAGAGACCCAGTACTTC
CDR3aa: CASSLEGRGETQYF
j_gene: TRBJ2-5
abundance: NA
v_gene: TRBV5-1
d_gene: NA

CDR3nt: TGCGCCAGCAGCACCACGAATACAGGCTACGAGCAGTACTTC
CDR3aa: CASSTTNTGYEQYF
j_gene: TRBJ2-7
abundance: few
v_gene: TRBV5-1
d_gene: NA

CDR3nt: TGTGCCAGCAGTTACGTACGCACAGATACGCAGTATTTT
CDR3aa: CASSYVRTDTQYF
j_gene: TRBJ2-3
abundance: NA
v_gene: TRBV27
d_gene: NA

CDR3nt: TGTGCCAGCAGCCCAGGGACTGGGCGCAGCTCCTACAATGAGCAGTTCTTC
CDR3aa: CASSPGTGRSSYNEQFF
j_gene: TRBJ2-1
abundance: NA
v_gene: TRBV9
d_gene: NA

CDR3nt: TGCGCCAGCAGTGCCAACTACAATGAGCAGTTCTTC
CDR3aa: CASSANYNEQFF
j_gene: TRBJ2-1
abundance: few
v_gene: TRBV5-1
d_gene: NA

CDR3nt: TGTGCCTGGGTCGCAGGGGAGGGTTATTCGTACATTCAGTACTTC
CDR3aa: CAWVAGEGYSYIQYF
j_gene: TRBJ2-4
abundance: few
v_gene: TRBV30
d_gene: NA

CDR3nt: TGTGCCAGCAGCTTAGGTACGGGGACGTACTACGAGCAGTACTTC
CDR3aa: CASSLGTGTYYEQYF
j_gene: TRBJ2-7
abundance: few
v_gene: TRBV7-6
d_gene: NA

CDR3nt: TGTGCCAGCAGCAACCGATCGAGCCGATCGTACAATGAGCAGTTCTTC
CDR3aa: CASSNRSSRSYNEQFF
j_gene: TRBJ2-1
abundance: NA
v_gene: TRBV9
d_gene: NA

CDR3nt: TGTGCCAGCTGCCCACAGGGGTATCGCTATGGCTACACCTTC
CDR3aa: CASCPQGYRYGYTF
j_gene: TRBJ1-2
abundance: few
v_gene: TRBV7-3
d_gene: TRBD1

CDR3nt: TGTGCCAGCGCCGTACTAGCTACCAAAAACATTCAGTACTTC
CDR3aa: CASAVLATKNIQYF
j_gene: TRBJ2-4
abundance: NA
v_gene: TRBV7-2
d_gene: NA

CDR3nt: TGTGCCAGCATCAATCAACCGGGACAGGGGGCTTCAGATACGCAGTATTTT
CDR3aa: CASINQPGQGASDTQYF
j_gene: TRBJ2-3
abundance: few
v_gene: TRBV21-1
d_gene: NA

CDR3nt: TGCAGTGCTAGGGTGGACAGAGAAGCTTTCTTT
CDR3aa: CSARVDREAFF
j_gene: TRBJ1-1
abundance: NA
v_gene: TRBV20-1
d_gene: NA

CDR3nt: TGTGCCAGCAGCTACAGGAAGGCTGGCTACACCTTC
CDR3aa: CASSYRKAGYTF
j_gene: TRBJ1-2
abundance: few
v_gene: TRBV28
d_gene: NA

CDR3nt: TGTGCCAGCAGCGAACAGGGGGGCTCGTACAATGAGCAGTTCTTC
CDR3aa: CASSEQGGSYNEQFF
j_gene: TRBJ2-1
abundance: NA
v_gene: TRBV2
d_gene: TRBD1

CDR3nt: TGCAGCGTTGGCCCTCCCTCTAGCGGTCGCGAGCAGTACTTC
CDR3aa: CSVGPPSSGREQYF
j_gene: TRBJ2-7
abundance: NA
v_gene: TRBV29-1
d_gene: TRBD2

CDR3nt: TGTGCCAGCAGCCAAGGGGTTAGGGAGACCCAGTACTTC
CDR3aa: CASSQGVRETQYF
j_gene: TRBJ2-5
abundance: NA
v_gene: TRBV4-2
d_gene: NA

CDR3nt: TGTGCCAGCAGTTTAGGGCAGGGCTATGGCTACACCTTC
CDR3aa: CASSLGQGYGYTF
j_gene: TRBJ1-2
abundance: NA
v_gene: TRBV28
d_gene: NA

CDR3nt: TGCAGTGCCTTCCCGGGAAATGAGCAGTTCTTC
CDR3aa: CSAFPGNEQFF
j_gene: TRBJ2-1
abundance: NA
v_gene: TRBV20-1
d_gene: NA

CDR3nt: TGTGCCAGCAGCCCCCAGGGGGTGGGGACTGAAGCTTTCTTT
CDR3aa: CASSPQGVGTEAFF
j_gene: TRBJ1-1
abundance: NA
v_gene: TRBV4-2
d_gene: TRBD1

CDR3nt: TGTGCCAGCAGCTTAGTGGGGCCAGGGAACGAGCAGTACTTC
CDR3aa: CASSLVGPGNEQYF
j_gene: TRBJ2-7
abundance: NA
v_gene: TRBV7-9
d_gene: NA

CDR3nt: TGTGCCAGCAGCTATAGCGGGAGGATCCCCCATGAGCAGTTCTTC
CDR3aa: CASSYSGRIPHEQFF
j_gene: TRBJ2-1
abundance: few
v_gene: TRBV7-8
d_gene: TRBD2

CDR3nt: TGTGCCAGCAAGGCTAGCGGGAGTGAGACCCAGTACTTC
CDR3aa: CASKASGSETQYF
j_gene: TRBJ2-5
abundance: NA
v_gene: TRBV6-6
d_gene: TRBD2

CDR3nt: TGTGCCAGCAGTCCATACGACCGACATCGGGACAATGAGCAGTTCTTC
CDR3aa: CASSPYDRHRDNEQFF
j_gene: TRBJ2-1
abundance: NA
v_gene: TRBV27
d_gene: NA

CDR3nt: TGTGCCAGCAGCGTAGGACGAGGGGGCAATGAGCAGTTCTTC
CDR3aa: CASSVGRGGNEQFF
j_gene: TRBJ2-1
abundance: few
v_gene: TRBV9
d_gene: NA

CDR3nt: TGTGCCAGCAGCTTAATGTCTGTTCGGCAGCCCACCGGGGAGCTGTTTTTT
CDR3aa: CASSLMSVRQPTGELFF
j_gene: TRBJ2-2
abundance: NA
v_gene: TRBV7-8
d_gene: NA

CDR3nt: TGTGCCTGCAACGTCGGGTGGGAGGATTGGGCAGATACGCAGTATTTT
CDR3aa: CACNVGWEDWADTQYF
j_gene: TRBJ2-3
abundance: NA
v_gene: TRBV30
d_gene: NA

CDR3nt: TGTGCCAGCAGTTTTTCGGGGCAAGAGACCCAGTACTTC
CDR3aa: CASSFSGQETQYF
j_gene: TRBJ2-5
abundance: few
v_gene: TRBV27
d_gene: NA

CDR3nt: TGCAGTGCCCTTCGACTTATTGAGCAGTTCTTC
CDR3aa: CSALRLIEQFF
j_gene: TRBJ2-1
abundance: NA
v_gene: TRBV20-1
d_gene: NA

CDR3nt: TGTGCCAGCAGTATACGACAGGGGGCCATCGGGGAGCTGTTTTTT
CDR3aa: CASSIRQGAIGELFF
j_gene: TRBJ2-2
abundance: few
v_gene: TRBV27
d_gene: TRBD1

CDR3nt: TGCGCCAGCAGCCAAGAGCCAGGCAATGAGCAGTTCTTC
CDR3aa: CASSQEPGNEQFF
j_gene: TRBJ2-1
abundance: NA
v_gene: TRBV4-1
d_gene: NA